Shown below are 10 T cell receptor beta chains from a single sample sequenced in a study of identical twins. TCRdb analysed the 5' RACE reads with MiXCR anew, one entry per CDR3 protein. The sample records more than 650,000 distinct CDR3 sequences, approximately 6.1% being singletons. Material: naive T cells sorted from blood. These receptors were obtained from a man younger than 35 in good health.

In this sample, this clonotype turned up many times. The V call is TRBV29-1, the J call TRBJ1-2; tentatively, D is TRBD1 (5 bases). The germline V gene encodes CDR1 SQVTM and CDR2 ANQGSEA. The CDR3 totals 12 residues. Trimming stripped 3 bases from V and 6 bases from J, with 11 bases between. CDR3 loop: CSVDKGEDGYTF. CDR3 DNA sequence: TGCAGCGTTGATAAAGGGGAGGATGGCTACACCTTC.

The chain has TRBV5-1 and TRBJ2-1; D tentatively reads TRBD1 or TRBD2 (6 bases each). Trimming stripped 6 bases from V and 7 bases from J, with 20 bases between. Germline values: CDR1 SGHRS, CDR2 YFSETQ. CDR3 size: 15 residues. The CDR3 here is CASTTGTGALNEQFF. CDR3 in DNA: TGCGCCAGCACTACGGGGACGGGGGCTTTGAATGAGCAGTTCTTC.

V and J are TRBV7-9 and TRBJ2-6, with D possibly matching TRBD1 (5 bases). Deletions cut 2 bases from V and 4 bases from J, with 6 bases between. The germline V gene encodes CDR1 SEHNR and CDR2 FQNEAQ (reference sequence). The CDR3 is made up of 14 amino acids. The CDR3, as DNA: TGTGCCAGCAGCTTAAAGGGGGGGGCCAACGTCCTGACTTTC. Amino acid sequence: CASSLKGGANVLTF.

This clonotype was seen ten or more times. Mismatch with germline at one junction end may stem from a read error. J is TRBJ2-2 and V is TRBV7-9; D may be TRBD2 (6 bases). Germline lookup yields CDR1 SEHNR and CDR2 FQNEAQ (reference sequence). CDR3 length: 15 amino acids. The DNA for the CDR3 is TGCGCCAGCAGCTTGGCGGGGACGAACACCGGGGAGCTGTTTTTT. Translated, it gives CASSLAGTNTGELFF.

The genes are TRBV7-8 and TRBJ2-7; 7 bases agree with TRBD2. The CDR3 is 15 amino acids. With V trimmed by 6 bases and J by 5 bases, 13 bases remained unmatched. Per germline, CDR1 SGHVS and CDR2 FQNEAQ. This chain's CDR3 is CASSARRLASHEQYF. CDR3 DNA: TGTGCCAGCAGTGCCCGCCGACTAGCAAGCCACGAGCAGTACTTC.

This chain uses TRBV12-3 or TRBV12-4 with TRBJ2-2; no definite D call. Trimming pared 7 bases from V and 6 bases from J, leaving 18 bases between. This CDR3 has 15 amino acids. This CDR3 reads CASTSGRWQPGELFF. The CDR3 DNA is TGTGCCAGCACTTCCGGCCGGTGGCAACCCGGGGAGCTGTTTTTT.

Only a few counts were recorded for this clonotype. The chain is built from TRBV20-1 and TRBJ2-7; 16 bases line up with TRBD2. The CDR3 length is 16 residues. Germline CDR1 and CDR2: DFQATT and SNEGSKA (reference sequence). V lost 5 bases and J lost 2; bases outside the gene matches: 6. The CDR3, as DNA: TGCAGTGCTTGGGGACTAGCGGGAGGGCCAGCCTACGAGCAGTACTTC. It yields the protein CSAWGLAGGPAYEQYF.

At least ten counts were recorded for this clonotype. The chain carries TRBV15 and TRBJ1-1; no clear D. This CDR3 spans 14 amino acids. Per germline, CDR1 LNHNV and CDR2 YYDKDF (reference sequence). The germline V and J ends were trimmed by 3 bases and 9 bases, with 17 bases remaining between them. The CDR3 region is CATSRGEARSKAFF. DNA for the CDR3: TGTGCCACCAGCAGGGGAGAAGCTCGCAGTAAAGCTTTCTTT.

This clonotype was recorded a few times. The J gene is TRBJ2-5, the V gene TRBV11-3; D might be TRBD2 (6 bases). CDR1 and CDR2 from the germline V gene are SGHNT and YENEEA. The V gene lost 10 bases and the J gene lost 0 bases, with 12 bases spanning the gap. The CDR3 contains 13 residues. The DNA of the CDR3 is TGTGCCATTGGAGGGACGTACCAAGAGACCCAGTACTTC. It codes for CAIGGTYQETQYF.

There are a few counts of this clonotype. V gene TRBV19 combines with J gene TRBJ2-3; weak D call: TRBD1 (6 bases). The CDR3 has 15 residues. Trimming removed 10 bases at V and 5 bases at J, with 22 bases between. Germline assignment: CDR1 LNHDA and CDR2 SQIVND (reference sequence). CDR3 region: CATSFGDTKGDTQYF. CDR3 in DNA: TGTGCCACCTCCTTCGGGGACACCAAAGGAGATACGCAGTATTTT.